The entry below describes one TCR beta chain. Its binding antigen is unknown. No base quality values were provided; no much bigger clone lies one nucleotide off. One collaborating source in Seattle enrolled patients while the patients were actively infected and followed the patients over time throughout the course of disease. Collaborating institutions collected whole blood in K2EDTA tubes following their own protocols. Collaborator samples were shipped for TCRbeta analysis as frozen whole blood, isolated PBMCs, or DNA extracted from either sample type. This record belongs to a study of blood T cell repertoires in COVID-19 (dated by TCRdb to about 2020). The study in broad terms: Collaborator samples came from the United States, Italy and Spain and covered acute and convalescent phases of COVID-19. Deeply sampled blood TCRbeta repertoires from subjects exposed to, actively infected with, or recovered from COVID-19 were included in the dataset. A de-identified subject ID, COVID-19 status, age in years and sex were almost always included in the sample metadata. The repertoires were made available in a free public database intended to serve as a resource for research on the immune response to SARS-CoV-2. The material from the prospective study consisted of cDNA or gDNA derived from T cells, B-cell-depleted T cells, or PBMCs. The samples were drawn from the first 160 participants of the ongoing ImmuneRACE study and from 1,254 subjects provided by 6 global collaborators. HLA class I and class II types, where available, came from metadata supplied by the sample provider rather than from assay-based typing. Summary of the overall study and its limitations: How much clinical and demographic metadata was included differed by source and by participant, and the metadata was provided uncurated.

Looking up the germline V gene yields CDR1 SGHTA and CDR2 FQGNSA. Here V drops 5 bases and J drops 3 bases, and the junction holds 8 bases not matched to any gene. The CDR3 goes from the cysteine to the phenylalanine over 16 residues. CDR3 DNA is the only sequence kept; it has 48 bases, read in frame from the first base. TCRbeta CDR3 regions were amplified from genomic DNA by means of the immunoSEQ Assay, a bias-controlled multiplex PCR. Per the source publication's procedure: The number of nucleated cells in each sample was estimated by amplification of reference gene primers within the assay. To quantify the absolute abundance of each unique TCRbeta CDR3 rearrangement, sequence reads were collapsed and filtered. For each sample, productive Simpson clonality was calculated as the square root of Simpson's diversity index over productive rearrangements. Entries here come from immuneACCESS through TCRdb and include only in-frame sequences with V and J called. Some clones fail to appear in such tables; in the studies checked, an unresolved V gene covers under half of the shortfall, and the cause of the remainder is unknown. D and trimming come from the DNA, and the V and J calls and clone size come from that table. This sample has hundreds of thousands of clones in its table, and 80% to 90% of those were observed once. The top ten constitute about 2.5% of the sample.

The chain was built from TRBV7-2 and TRBJ2-4, with 9 central nucleotides matching TRBD1. This receptor was identified in a woman aged 60-75 years with COVID-19, enrolled during active disease. Material for sequencing was peripheral blood. The bases are TGTGCCAGCAGCCCAGACAGGGGGGTTGTCAAAAACATTCAGTACTTC. This gives the protein CASSPDRGVVKNIQYF.